Sequencing of this T cell receptor (beta chain) was carried out in a study of T cells in Graves' hyperthyroidism and ophthalmopathy. Study-wide points: Most clonotypes that expanded in the thyroid above 0.001 also showed up in blood.

There were TCR beta CDR3 regions amplified from RNA transcripts. HTBI primers were used for first-round RT-PCR of the TCR CDR3. A single record per CDR3 protein comes from TCRdb applying MiXCR to the multiplex PCR reads. The table records about 360,000 distinct CDR3 sequences, less than 15% of them present only once. This clonotype showed up just a few times. The target antigen is unknown. The sequence was obtained from a woman aged 18-29 years with Graves' hyperthyroidism. The sequenced sample was blood.

CDR3 sequence: CASSLGRDQGAKAKNIQYF. The CDR3 nucleotides read TGTGCCAGCAGCCTCGGCCGAGATCAGGGGGCGAAAGCCAAAAACATTCAGTACTTC. The gene calls are TRBV7-9 and TRBJ2-4; 8 bases agree with TRBD1. J was trimmed by 0 bases and V by 5 bases; bases with no gene match: 15. Per the germline V gene, CDR1 is SEHNR and CDR2 is FQNEAQ (reference sequence). This CDR3 is 19 amino acids long. Complete variable domain (other parts from reference TRBV7-9 and TRBJ2-4): DTGVSQNPRHKITKRGQNVTFRCDPISEHNRLYWYRQTLGQGPEFLTYFQNEAQLEKSRLLSDRFSAERPKGSFSTLEIQRTEQGDSAMYLCASSLGRDQGAKAKNIQYFGAGTRLSVL.